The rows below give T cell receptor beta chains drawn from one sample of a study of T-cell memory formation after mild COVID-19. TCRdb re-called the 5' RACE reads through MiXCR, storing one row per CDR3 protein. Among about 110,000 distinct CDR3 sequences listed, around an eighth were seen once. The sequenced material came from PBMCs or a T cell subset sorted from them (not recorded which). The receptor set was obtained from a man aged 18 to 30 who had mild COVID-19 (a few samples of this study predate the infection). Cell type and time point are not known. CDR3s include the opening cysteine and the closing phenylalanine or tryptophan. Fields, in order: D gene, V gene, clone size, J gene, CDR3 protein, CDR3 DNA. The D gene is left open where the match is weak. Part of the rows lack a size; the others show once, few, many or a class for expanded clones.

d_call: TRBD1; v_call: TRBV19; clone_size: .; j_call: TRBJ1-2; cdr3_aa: CASSPVYADRGNTF; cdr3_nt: TGTGCCAGTAGCCCCGTGTATGCTGACAGGGGGAACACCTTC
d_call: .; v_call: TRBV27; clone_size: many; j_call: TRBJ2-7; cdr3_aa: CASSLMDETYEQYF; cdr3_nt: TGTGCCAGCAGTTTAATGGACGAAACCTACGAGCAGTACTTC
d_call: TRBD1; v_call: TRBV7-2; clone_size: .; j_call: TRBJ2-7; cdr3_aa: CASSYGDSEQYF; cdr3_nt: TGTGCCAGCAGCTATGGGGACAGCGAGCAGTACTTC
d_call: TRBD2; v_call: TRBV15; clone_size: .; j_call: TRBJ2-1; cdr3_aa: CATSGRVSAYNEQFF; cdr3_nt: TGTGCCACCAGCGGGAGGGTGTCGGCCTACAATGAGCAGTTCTTC
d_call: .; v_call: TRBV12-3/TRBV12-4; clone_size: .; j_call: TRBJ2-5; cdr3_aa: CASSLGGSDAQYF; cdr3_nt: TGTGCCAGCAGTTTAGGCGGTTCGGACGCCCAGTACTTC
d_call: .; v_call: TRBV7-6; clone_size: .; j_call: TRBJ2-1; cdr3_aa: CASSLLSGVSYNEQFF; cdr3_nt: TGTGCCAGCAGCCTATTATCCGGGGTTTCCTACAATGAGCAGTTCTTC
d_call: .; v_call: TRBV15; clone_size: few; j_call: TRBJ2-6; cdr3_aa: CATSSWSGANVLTF; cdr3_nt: TGTGCCACCAGCAGCTGGTCTGGGGCCAACGTCCTGACTTTC
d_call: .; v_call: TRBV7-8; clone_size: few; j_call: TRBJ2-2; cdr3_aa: CASSAPRTNTGELFF; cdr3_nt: TGTGCCAGCAGCGCACCACGGACGAACACCGGGGAGCTGTTTTTT
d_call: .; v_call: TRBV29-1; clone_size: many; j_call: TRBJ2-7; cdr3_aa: CSVEGLLQSSYEQYF; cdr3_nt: TGCAGCGTTGAAGGGCTTCTCCAAAGCTCCTACGAGCAGTACTTC
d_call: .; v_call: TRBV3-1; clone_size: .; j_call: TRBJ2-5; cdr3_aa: CASSHVGAYQETQYF; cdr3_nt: TGTGCCAGCAGCCATGTAGGCGCGTACCAAGAGACCCAGTACTTC
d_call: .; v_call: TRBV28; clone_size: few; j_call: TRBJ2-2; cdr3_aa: CASSLDGELFF; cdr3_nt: TGTGCCAGCAGTTTGGACGGGGAGCTGTTTTTT
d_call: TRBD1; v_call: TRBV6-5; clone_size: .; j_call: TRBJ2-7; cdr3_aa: CASSYRRQGGQYF; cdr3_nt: TGTGCCAGCAGTTACCGGAGACAGGGTGGGCAGTACTTC
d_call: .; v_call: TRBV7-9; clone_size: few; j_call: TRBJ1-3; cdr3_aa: CASSLSSTIYF; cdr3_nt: TGTGCCAGCAGCTTGTCCAGCACCATATATTTT
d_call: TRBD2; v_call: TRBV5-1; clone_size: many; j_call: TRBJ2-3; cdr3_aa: CASSTGLAGPDTQYF; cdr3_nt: TGCGCCAGCAGCACCGGACTAGCGGGGCCAGATACGCAGTATTTT
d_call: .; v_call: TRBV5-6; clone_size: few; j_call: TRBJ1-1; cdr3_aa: CASSLVPGAGTEAFF; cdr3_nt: TGTGCCAGCAGCTTGGTTCCGGGGGCGGGCACTGAAGCTTTCTTT
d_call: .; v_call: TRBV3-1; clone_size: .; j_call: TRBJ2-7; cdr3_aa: CASSQGAGTTYEQYF; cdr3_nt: TGTGCCAGCAGCCAGGGGGCAGGGACAACCTACGAGCAGTACTTC
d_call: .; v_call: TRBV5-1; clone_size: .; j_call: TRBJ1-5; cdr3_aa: CASSLVEATGYSNQPQHF; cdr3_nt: TGCGCCAGCAGCTTGGTAGAGGCCACTGGGTATAGCAATCAGCCCCAGCATTTT
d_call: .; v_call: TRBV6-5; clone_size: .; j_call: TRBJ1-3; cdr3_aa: CASSYSYRSGGDGNTIYF; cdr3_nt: TGTGCCAGCAGTTACTCGTACCGGTCCGGGGGCGATGGAAACACCATATATTTT
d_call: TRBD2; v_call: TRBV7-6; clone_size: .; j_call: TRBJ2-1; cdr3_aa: CASSPGTSGTYNEQFF; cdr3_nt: TGTGCCAGCAGCCCCGGGACTAGCGGGACTTACAATGAGCAGTTCTTC
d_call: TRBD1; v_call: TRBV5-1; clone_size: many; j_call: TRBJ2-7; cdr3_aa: CASSLGQGLPYEQYF; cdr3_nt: TGCGCCAGCAGCTTGGGACAGGGGCTTCCCTACGAGCAGTACTTC
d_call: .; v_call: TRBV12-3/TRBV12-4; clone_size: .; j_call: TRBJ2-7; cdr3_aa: CASSPQGLPYEQYF; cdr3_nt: TGTGCCAGCAGTCCCCAGGGGTTACCCTACGAGCAGTACTTC
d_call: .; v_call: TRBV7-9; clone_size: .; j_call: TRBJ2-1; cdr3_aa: CASSDDLDRIQFF; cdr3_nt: TGTGCCAGCAGCGACGACCTGGACAGAATACAGTTCTTC
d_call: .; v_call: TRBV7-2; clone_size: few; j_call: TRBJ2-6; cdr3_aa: CASSALGLRSFGANVLTF; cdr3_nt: TGTGCCAGCAGCGCCTTGGGACTCCGGTCGTTCGGGGCCAACGTCCTGACTTTC
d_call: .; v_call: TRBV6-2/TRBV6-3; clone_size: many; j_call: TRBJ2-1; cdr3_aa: CASSYWSGTKYNEQFF; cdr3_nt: TGTGCCAGCAGTTACTGGTCTGGGACAAAGTACAATGAGCAGTTCTTC
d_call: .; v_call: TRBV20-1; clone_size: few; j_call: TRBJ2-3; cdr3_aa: CSAPHVDTQYF; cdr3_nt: TGCAGTGCTCCCCACGTTGATACGCAGTATTTT
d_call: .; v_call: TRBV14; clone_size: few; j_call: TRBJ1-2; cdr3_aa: CASSQETWGKGYTF; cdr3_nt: TGTGCCAGCAGCCAAGAGACATGGGGGAAAGGCTACACCTTC
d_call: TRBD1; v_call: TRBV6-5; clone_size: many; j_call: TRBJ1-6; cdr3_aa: CASRPSDRGHSPLHF; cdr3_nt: TGTGCCAGCAGACCCTCGGACAGGGGGCACTCACCCCTCCACTTT
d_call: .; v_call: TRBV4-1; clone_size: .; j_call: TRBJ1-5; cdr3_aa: CASSQDEDDYQPQHF; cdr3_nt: TGCGCCAGCAGCCAAGACGAAGACGACTATCAGCCCCAGCATTTT
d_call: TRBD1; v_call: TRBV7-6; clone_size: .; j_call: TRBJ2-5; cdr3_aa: CASSGYRGKETQYF; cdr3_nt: TGTGCCAGCAGCGGATACAGGGGAAAAGAGACCCAGTACTTC
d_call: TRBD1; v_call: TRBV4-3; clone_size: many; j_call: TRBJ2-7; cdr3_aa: CASSQRTGAYEQYF; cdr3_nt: TGCGCCAGCAGCCAAAGGACAGGGGCCTACGAGCAGTACTTC
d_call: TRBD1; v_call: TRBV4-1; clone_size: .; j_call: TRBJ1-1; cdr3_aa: CASSQGTGPTEAFF; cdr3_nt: TGCGCCAGCAGCCAAGGGACAGGGCCCACTGAAGCTTTCTTT
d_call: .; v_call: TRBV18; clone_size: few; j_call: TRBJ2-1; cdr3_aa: CASSAWLLDRYNEQFF; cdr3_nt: TGTGCCAGCTCAGCCTGGCTATTGGACCGATACAATGAGCAGTTCTTC
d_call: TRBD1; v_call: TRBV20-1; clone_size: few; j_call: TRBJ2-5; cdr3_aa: CSASPSRGKETQYF; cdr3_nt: TGCAGTGCTAGCCCCAGCAGGGGGAAAGAGACCCAGTACTTC
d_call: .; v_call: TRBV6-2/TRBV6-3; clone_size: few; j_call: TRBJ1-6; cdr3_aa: CASSYRGSVGFSPLHF; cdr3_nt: TGTGCCAGCAGTTACCGGGGTTCCGTGGGTTTTTCACCCCTCCACTTT
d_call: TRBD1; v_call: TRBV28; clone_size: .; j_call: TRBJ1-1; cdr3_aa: CAVSGTGVTEAFF; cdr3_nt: TGTGCCGTTTCCGGGACAGGGGTCACTGAAGCTTTCTTT
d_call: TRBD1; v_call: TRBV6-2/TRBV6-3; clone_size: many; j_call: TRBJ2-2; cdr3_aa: CASSIGQDTGELFF; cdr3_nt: TGTGCCAGCAGTATTGGACAGGACACCGGGGAGCTGTTTTTT
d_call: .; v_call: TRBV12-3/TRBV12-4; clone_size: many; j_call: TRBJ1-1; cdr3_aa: CASSPGRNTEAFF; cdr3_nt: TGTGCCAGCAGTCCCGGCCGGAACACTGAAGCTTTCTTT
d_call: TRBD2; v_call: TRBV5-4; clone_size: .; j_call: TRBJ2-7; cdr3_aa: CASSFGGAGNEQYF; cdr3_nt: TGTGCCAGCAGCTTCGGGGGGGCCGGTAACGAGCAGTACTTC
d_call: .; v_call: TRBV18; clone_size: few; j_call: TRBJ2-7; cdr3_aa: CASSLERTGSYEQYF; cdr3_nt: TGTGCCAGCTCACTTGAAAGGACGGGATCCTACGAGCAGTACTTC
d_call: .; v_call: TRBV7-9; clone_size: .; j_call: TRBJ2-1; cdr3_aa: CASRAGEQFF; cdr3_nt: TGTGCCAGCAGAGCGGGTGAGCAGTTCTTC
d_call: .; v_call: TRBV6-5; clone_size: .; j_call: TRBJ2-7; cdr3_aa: CASSLSGSPSYEQYF; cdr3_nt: TGTGCCAGCAGCCTAAGCGGCTCCCCCTCCTACGAGCAGTACTTC
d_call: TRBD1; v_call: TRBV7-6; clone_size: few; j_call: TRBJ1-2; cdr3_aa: CASSSRTGANYGYTF; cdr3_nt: TGTGCCAGCAGTTCTCGGACAGGGGCTAACTATGGCTACACCTTC
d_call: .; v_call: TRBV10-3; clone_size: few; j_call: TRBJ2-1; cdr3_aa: CAISESEGPYNEQFF; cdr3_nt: TGTGCCATCAGTGAGTCGGAGGGGCCCTACAATGAGCAGTTCTTC
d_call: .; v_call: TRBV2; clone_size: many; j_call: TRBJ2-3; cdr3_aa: CASSFTGDPTDTQYF; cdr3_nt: TGTGCCAGCAGTTTTACGGGGGACCCCACAGATACGCAGTATTTT
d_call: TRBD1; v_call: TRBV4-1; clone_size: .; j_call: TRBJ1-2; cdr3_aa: CASSPSGQGDYGYTF; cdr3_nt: TGCGCCAGCAGCCCCTCTGGACAGGGGGACTATGGCTACACCTTC
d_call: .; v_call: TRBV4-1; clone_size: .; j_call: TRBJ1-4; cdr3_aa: CASSQGARGAGLGEKLFF; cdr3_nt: TGCGCCAGCAGCCAAGGGGCACGAGGGGCGGGCTTGGGTGAAAAACTGTTTTTT
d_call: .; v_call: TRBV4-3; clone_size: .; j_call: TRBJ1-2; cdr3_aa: CASSQEKSQNYGYTF; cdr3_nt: TGCGCCAGCAGCCAAGAGAAATCACAGAACTATGGCTACACCTTC
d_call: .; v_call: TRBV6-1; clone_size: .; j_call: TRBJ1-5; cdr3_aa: CASRKNQPQHF; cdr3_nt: TGTGCCAGCAGGAAGAATCAGCCCCAGCATTTT
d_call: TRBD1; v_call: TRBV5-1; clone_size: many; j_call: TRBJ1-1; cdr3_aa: CASSSTGGRTEAFF; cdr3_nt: TGCGCCAGCAGTTCTACAGGGGGCAGAACTGAAGCTTTCTTT
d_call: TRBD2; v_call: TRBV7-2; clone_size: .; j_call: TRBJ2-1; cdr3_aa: CASSPSIRLAGAYNEQFF; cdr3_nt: TGTGCCAGCAGCCCCTCGATTAGACTAGCGGGGGCCTACAATGAGCAGTTCTTC
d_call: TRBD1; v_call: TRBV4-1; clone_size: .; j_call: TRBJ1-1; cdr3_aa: CASSRQGANTEAFF; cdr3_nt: TGCGCCAGCAGCCGACAGGGGGCGAACACTGAAGCTTTCTTT
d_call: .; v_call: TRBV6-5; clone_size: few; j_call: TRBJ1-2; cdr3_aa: CASIHRVGGDGYTF; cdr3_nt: TGTGCCAGCATCCACCGGGTGGGGGGCGATGGCTACACCTTC
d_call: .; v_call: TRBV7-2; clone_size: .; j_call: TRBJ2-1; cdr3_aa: CASSTTSSAPSGQFF; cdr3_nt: TGTGCCAGCAGCACGACTAGTTCCGCCCCATCTGGGCAGTTCTTC
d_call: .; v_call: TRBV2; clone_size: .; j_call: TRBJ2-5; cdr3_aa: CASRRGSNSGETQYF; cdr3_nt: TGTGCCAGCAGGAGGGGATCAAACTCGGGAGAGACCCAGTACTTC